This T cell receptor beta chain was captured by sequencing in a study of T cells and Merkel cell carcinoma outcomes (dated by TCRdb to 2020 to 2022). For the wider study: The tumor T-cell repertoire, together with T-cell density, was examined as a predictor of clinical outcome in patients with Merkel cell carcinoma.

The CDR3 sequence holds 14 residues, the cysteine and phenylalanine included. The only DNA kept is the CDR3, 42 bases in frame from the first base. The CDR1 and CDR2 encoded by the germline V gene are SGHRS and YFSETQ. At the junction V is shortened by 5 bases and J by 3 bases, with 14 bases in between. This clone was seen just once. The antigen this receptor binds is unknown. Per-base qualities were not stored, and no clone one base away is much larger. Library preparation employed the immunoSEQ multiplex PCR assay. TCRdb limited this immuneACCESS table to in-frame rearrangements with V and J called. A share of clones is missing; checked studies link under half to unresolved V genes, and the rest is unexplained. This sample has about 19,000 clones in its table, and about 80% of those were observed once. The top ten constitute approximately 3.3% of the sample. Broader findings and caveats from the paper: Clinical outcomes in Merkel cell carcinoma patients were reported to be predicted by T-cell repertoire features combined with T-cell density.

Samples came from patients with Merkel cell carcinoma. The receptor was isolated from a human donor with Merkel cell carcinoma. Sequencing was performed on tumor tissue from Merkel cell carcinoma. The chain employs TRBV5-1 and TRBJ1-1; a confident D gene designation cannot be given. The DNA reads as follows: TGCGCCAGCAGTACCCGGATGGTGGACACTGAAGCTTTCTTT. This encodes CASSTRMVDTEAFF.